Listed below are T cell receptor beta chains from one sample, sequenced in a study of OX40 agonist ivuxolimab in advanced cancers. Clones were read by immunoSEQ multiplex PCR, and TCRdb kept only the in-frame ones, dropping some. The sample comprises more than 45,000 clones, under 95% of which are singletons, and roughly 12% rests with the top ten. The sample consisted of CD4+ or CD8+ T cells sorted from blood, taken in a trial of the OX40 agonist ivuxolimab. The receptors derive from an adult with an advanced solid tumor such as melanoma, head and neck, liver or kidney cancer. Both conserved end residues are part of each CDR3. A D gene is named only where the DNA matches it firmly. Where a row states a size, it is once, few, many or the class of an expanded clone; other rows omit it.

size: -
D: TRBD2
J: TRBJ2-2
V: TRBV28
DNA: TGTGCCAGCACAGGGCTAAATCAGCGGGAGAAAACCGGGGAGCTGTTTTTT
CDR3: CASTGLNQREKTGELFF

size: medium-sized
D: -
J: TRBJ2-5
V: TRBV30
DNA: TGTGCCTGGAGTGTACTTGGGTTAGGGACCCAGTACTTC
CDR3: CAWSVLGLGTQYF

size: medium-sized
D: -
J: TRBJ2-5
V: TRBV5-5
DNA: TGTGCCAGCAGCTTGGACAGGTACCAAGAGACCCAGTACTTC
CDR3: CASSLDRYQETQYF

size: -
D: -
J: TRBJ1-3
V: TRBV28
DNA: TGTGCCAGCAGGAGCACGTTCTCTGGAAACACCATATATTTT
CDR3: CASRSTFSGNTIYF

size: -
D: -
J: TRBJ2-3
V: TRBV29-1
DNA: TGCAGCGTTGAGGGACTGCGGGATACGCAGTATTTT
CDR3: CSVEGLRDTQYF

size: -
D: -
J: TRBJ1-1
V: TRBV10-3
DNA: TGTGCCACCCAGGGTCTAATGAACACTGAAGCTTTCTTT
CDR3: CATQGLMNTEAFF

size: -
D: TRBD1
J: TRBJ2-7
V: TRBV6-1
DNA: TGTGCCAGCAGATTGACAGGGTTCTACGAGCAGTACTTC
CDR3: CASRLTGFYEQYF

size: -
D: TRBD1
J: TRBJ2-7
V: TRBV7-9
DNA: TGTGCCAGCAGCTTATCACAGGGGTTCGGCGACGAGCAGTACTTC
CDR3: CASSLSQGFGDEQYF

size: -
D: -
J: TRBJ2-1
V: TRBV19
DNA: TGTGCCAGTAGTTCCGGGACACCCTACAATGAGCAGTTCTTC
CDR3: CASSSGTPYNEQFF

size: -
D: -
J: TRBJ2-2
V: TRBV5-4
DNA: TGTGCCAGCAGCTTCGGCTGGACCGCGAACACCGGGGAGCTGTTTTTT
CDR3: CASSFGWTANTGELFF

size: -
D: TRBD1
J: TRBJ2-3
V: TRBV2
DNA: TGTGCCAGCAGCCCCTGGACAGGGGGCTCCGATACGCAGTATTTT
CDR3: CASSPWTGGSDTQYF

size: -
D: -
J: TRBJ1-1
V: TRBV18
DNA: TGTGCCAGCTCACCACCTTTTGAACAGGGCCGAAACCAATTGAACACTGAAGCTTTCTTT
CDR3: CASSPPFEQGRNQLNTEAFF

size: -
D: -
J: TRBJ1-4
V: TRBV4-1
DNA: TGCGCCAGCAGCCAAAGGGACATACCAACTAATGAAAAACTGTTTTTT
CDR3: CASSQRDIPTNEKLFF

size: -
D: -
J: TRBJ1-1
V: TRBV7-9
DNA: TGTGCCAGCAGCCCCGGACAGAACACTGAAGCTTTCTTT
CDR3: CASSPGQNTEAFF

size: -
D: -
J: TRBJ1-5
V: TRBV4-1
DNA: TGCGCCAGCAGCCAGCGTTGGGAACCCAATCAGCCCCAGCATTTT
CDR3: CASSQRWEPNQPQHF

size: -
D: -
J: TRBJ2-3
V: TRBV7-9
DNA: TGTGCCAGCAGGGAGGCTAGCACAGATACGCAGTATTTT
CDR3: CASREASTDTQYF

size: once
D: -
J: TRBJ2-7
V: TRBV5-4
DNA: TGTGCCAGCAGCCCCTTAACTAACTCCTACGAGCAGTACTTC
CDR3: CASSPLTNSYEQYF

size: -
D: TRBD1
J: TRBJ2-5
V: TRBV7-6
DNA: TGTGCCAGCAGCTTAGAGGCAGGGGGCGAAGAGACCCAGTACTTC
CDR3: CASSLEAGGEETQYF

size: -
D: TRBD1
J: TRBJ2-5
V: TRBV6-5
DNA: TGTGCCAGCAGTCCCTGGACAGGGTCTAAAGAGACCCAGTACTTC
CDR3: CASSPWTGSKETQYF

size: -
D: -
J: TRBJ2-1
V: TRBV5-1
DNA: TGCGCCAGCAGGAACGGCAATGAGCAGTTCTTC
CDR3: CASRNGNEQFF

size: -
D: -
J: TRBJ1-2
V: TRBV5-1
DNA: TGCGCCAGCAGCTTGGGCCCGGCCGCCAGGGACCTCTTCTATGGCTACACCTTC
CDR3: CASSLGPAARDLFYGYTF

size: -
D: -
J: TRBJ2-7
V: TRBV6-1
DNA: TGTGCCAGCAGTGAATTGGGCCTTTATGTGGAGCAGTACTTC
CDR3: CASSELGLYVEQYF

size: once
D: TRBD1
J: TRBJ2-7
V: TRBV4-1
DNA: TGCGCCAGCAGCCAGAACACTGGACAGGGCTACGAGCAGTACTTC
CDR3: CASSQNTGQGYEQYF

size: -
D: TRBD1
J: TRBJ2-7
V: TRBV14
DNA: TGTGCCAGCAGCCCGACAGGGGTCTCCTACGAGCAGTACTTC
CDR3: CASSPTGVSYEQYF

size: few
D: TRBD2
J: TRBJ2-1
V: TRBV28
DNA: TGTGCCAGCAGCCTTAGCGGGGTATACAATGAGCAGTTCTTC
CDR3: CASSLSGVYNEQFF

size: -
D: TRBD2
J: TRBJ2-1
V: TRBV28
DNA: TGTGCCAGCAGTCCGCGTGTTAGCGGGGACGCGGGGGAGCAGTTCTTC
CDR3: CASSPRVSGDAGEQFF

size: -
D: -
J: TRBJ1-1
V: TRBV6-4
DNA: TGTGCCAGCAGTTCCGGCGCCGAAGCTTTCTTT
CDR3: CASSSGAEAFF

size: -
D: TRBD2
J: TRBJ2-7
V: TRBV13
DNA: TGTGCCAGCAGCTTAGGGGCGGGAGGCCGAGACGAGCAGTACTTC
CDR3: CASSLGAGGRDEQYF

size: -
D: -
J: TRBJ2-1
V: TRBV9
DNA: TGTGCCAGCAGCGTAGAGCCGGCCAGCTCCTACAATGAGCAGTTCTTC
CDR3: CASSVEPASSYNEQFF

size: once
D: TRBD2
J: TRBJ2-1
V: TRBV6-5
DNA: TGTGCCAGCCGGATTAGCGGGAGGTTTGAGCAGTTCTTC
CDR3: CASRISGRFEQFF

size: -
D: TRBD1
J: TRBJ1-1
V: TRBV9
DNA: TGTGCCAGCAGCGTAGAGGGGGCGGGATCAGAAGCTTTCTTT
CDR3: CASSVEGAGSEAFF

size: -
D: -
J: TRBJ2-5
V: TRBV19
DNA: TGTGCCAGTAGTATATTAGGGGGGCTAGAGACCCAGTACTTC
CDR3: CASSILGGLETQYF

size: -
D: -
J: TRBJ2-1
V: TRBV19
DNA: TGTGCCAGTAGTATGGGGACTGGATACAATGAGCAGTTCTTC
CDR3: CASSMGTGYNEQFF

size: -
D: -
J: TRBJ2-1
V: TRBV27
DNA: TGTGCCAGCAGTTCGGCACTCCCCTACAATGAGCAGTTCTTC
CDR3: CASSSALPYNEQFF

size: -
D: -
J: TRBJ2-1
V: TRBV25-1
DNA: TGTGCCAGCAGTGGAGGGGGTGAGCAGTTCTTC
CDR3: CASSGGGEQFF

size: -
D: -
J: TRBJ2-6
V: TRBV19
DNA: TGTGCCAGTACTGGGGCCAACGTCCTGACTTTC
CDR3: CASTGANVLTF

size: once
D: -
J: TRBJ2-3
V: TRBV6-5
DNA: TGTGCCAGCAGTTCCGCCGGCCTCAGCACAGATACGCAGTATTTT
CDR3: CASSSAGLSTDTQYF

size: -
D: TRBD1
J: TRBJ2-1
V: TRBV7-6
DNA: TGTGCCAGCAGCTTAGCAGGGGGCGCCTACAATGAGCAGTTCTTC
CDR3: CASSLAGGAYNEQFF

size: -
D: -
J: TRBJ2-3
V: TRBV30
DNA: TGTGCCTGGAGTAGCGGGAGCACAGATACGCAGTATTTT
CDR3: CAWSSGSTDTQYF

size: -
D: TRBD2
J: TRBJ2-5
V: TRBV19
DNA: TGTGCCAGTAGCCTTTACAGCGGGAGTAGGGAGACCCAGTACTTC
CDR3: CASSLYSGSRETQYF

size: -
D: TRBD2
J: TRBJ2-1
V: TRBV30
DNA: TGTGCCTGGAGTGTAACGGGAGGGCCCCAGCCGCAGTTCTTC
CDR3: CAWSVTGGPQPQFF

size: -
D: -
J: TRBJ2-1
V: TRBV5-4
DNA: TGTGCCAGCAGCTTAGTGGCTTCTGAGCAGTTCTTC
CDR3: CASSLVASEQFF

size: -
D: -
J: TRBJ2-2
V: TRBV19
DNA: TGTGCCAGTAGACCAGGGAGAGGGGCCGGGGAGCTGTTTTTT
CDR3: CASRPGRGAGELFF

size: once
D: TRBD1
J: TRBJ2-7
V: TRBV5-1
DNA: TGCGCCAGCAGATGGGACAGCGGTAGCTACGAGCAGTACTTC
CDR3: CASRWDSGSYEQYF

size: -
D: TRBD2
J: TRBJ2-1
V: TRBV27
DNA: TGTGCCAGCAGTATGACTAGCGGGAGGGCCAATGAGCAGTTCTTC
CDR3: CASSMTSGRANEQFF

size: -
D: TRBD2
J: TRBJ2-5
V: TRBV4-1
DNA: TGCGCCAGCAGCCAAGATCCCACTAGCGGATTCAGGGGAGAGACCCAGTACTTC
CDR3: CASSQDPTSGFRGETQYF

size: -
D: TRBD1
J: TRBJ1-1
V: TRBV19
DNA: TGTGCCAGTAGTATAGGACAGGGGAATACTGAAGCTTTCTTT
CDR3: CASSIGQGNTEAFF

size: -
D: TRBD2
J: TRBJ2-7
V: TRBV27
DNA: TGTGCCAGCAGTTCGCTAGCGGGCCCCTACGAGCAGTACTTC
CDR3: CASSSLAGPYEQYF

size: few
D: TRBD2
J: TRBJ2-7
V: TRBV27
DNA: TGTGCCAGCAGACCTCTAGCGGGAGCAAACTACGAGCAGTACTTC
CDR3: CASRPLAGANYEQYF

size: -
D: TRBD1
J: TRBJ2-7
V: TRBV27
DNA: TGTGCCAGCAGTTTAGGGCGTACAGGGGGTGGCTACGAGCAGTACTTC
CDR3: CASSLGRTGGGYEQYF

size: -
D: -
J: TRBJ2-1
V: TRBV21-1
DNA: TGTGCCAGCCCAAAACGCAGGCCTTGGAGCTCCTACAATGAGCAGTTCTTC
CDR3: CASPKRRPWSSYNEQFF

size: -
D: -
J: TRBJ2-7
V: TRBV20-1
DNA: TGCAGTGCCCCGAGGGGGTACGAGCAGTACTTC
CDR3: CSAPRGYEQYF

size: -
D: -
J: TRBJ2-2
V: TRBV6-6
DNA: TGTGCCAGCAGTTACCCCGGGGAGCTGTTTTTT
CDR3: CASSYPGELFF